Here is one T cell receptor (beta chain) with its context. What it binds is unknown. The record originates from a study of blood T cells in healthy people across ages. Then a second PCR, running about 6 to 12 cycles, was carried out with a sample-barcoded 5' primer and a J-beta primer mix. A tag from a template-switch adaptor with 12 random nucleotides marked each cDNA molecule. There were at least 3 million CDR3-containing paired-end reads obtained from each sample. TCRdb ran MiXCR on the 5' RACE reads and lists one entry per CDR3 protein. The table has 1.5 million to 2 million distinct CDR3 sequences, roughly 52% seen once. Study-wide points: Strong correlation linked observed beta diversity and percent naive T cells.

The V end lost 5 bases, the J end lost 4 bases, and 11 bases lay between the germline ends. The CDR3 contains 14 residues. Total RNA, at least 5 micrograms per sample, came from PBMCs. The source is a woman between 40 and 50 years old in good health. Sequencing input: blood. The chain joins TRBV12-3 or TRBV12-4 to TRBJ1-4; D is undetermined. CDR3 bases: TGTGCCAGCAGTCTAATCGGGGATAATGAAAAACTGTTTTTT. This encodes CASSLIGDNEKLFF.